In this sample, the clone carrying this TCR beta chain turned up once. Antigen unknown. Per germline, CDR1 SGHRS and CDR2 YFSETQ. The CDR3 runs 13 residues. The V gene end was trimmed by 5 bases and the J gene end by 6 bases; junction bases not matched to a gene: 7. These data are taken from a study of CD8 T cells in Susac syndrome. Regarding the study as a whole: The study conceded that relatively few individuals underwent its TCR sequencing and HLA analysis.

RNA in amounts of roughly 0.5 to 1 ug was reverse transcribed with random hexamers. The authors amplified TCR beta CDR3 across 54 Vbeta and 13 Jbeta using immunoSEQ multiplex PCR. From the immunoSEQ multiplex PCR reads, TCRdb called clonotypes with MiXCR, one entry per CDR3 protein. The data contain around 150,000 distinct CDR3 sequences, about 94% of them singletons. The authors sequenced TCR beta from blood CD8+ and CD4+ T cells. Negative isolation was used for CD8+ and CD4+ T cells and FACS enrichment for TEMRA cells. This chain joins TRBV5-1 and TRBJ1-1; 7 bases map to TRBD1. The sequenced material came from CD4+ T cells from PBMCs. This sequence was found in a human donor in good health. CDR3 bases: TGCGCCAGCAGTAAGGGGGCTGAACCTGAAGCTTTCTTT. Residues: CASSKGAEPEAFF.